The 30 T cell receptor beta chains given below trace back to one sample, sequenced in a study of Graves' ophthalmopathy and Graves' hyperthyroidism. Researchers took RNA transcripts and amplified TCR beta CDR3 regions from them. HTBI primers primed a first-round RT-PCR, and a second-round multiplex PCR followed. TCRdb reprocessed the multiplex PCR reads with MiXCR, giving one entry per CDR3 protein. The profile shows roughly 380,000 distinct CDR3 sequences, 15% of them singletons. The sequencing input was peripheral blood. The receptors shown here come from a woman younger than 35 with stable Graves' hyperthyroidism.

This clonotype was counted only a few times. As DNA, the CDR3 is TGTGCCAGCAGCTCACGAGGGGAGGGCGCCTCCTACGAGCAGTACTTC. Its protein product is CASSSRGEGASYEQYF. This chain joins TRBV11-1 and TRBJ2-7; 7 bases map to TRBD2. The CDR3 has 16 residues. Trimming took 4 bases from V and 0 from J; bases not matched to a gene: 9. Looked up from germline, CDR1 is SGHAT and CDR2 is FQDESV (reference sequence).

In this sample, this clonotype turned up many times. The V and J genes are TRBV6-2 or TRBV6-3 and TRBJ2-7; tentative D call: TRBD1 (6 bases). This CDR3 is built from 12 residues. Germline values: CDR1 MNHEY, CDR2 SVGEGT. Trimming stripped 9 bases from V and 3 bases from J, with 12 bases between. This CDR3 reads CASTGSRYEQYF. CDR3 DNA sequence: TGTGCCAGTACAGGGTCGCGCTACGAGCAGTACTTC.

In this sample, this clonotype turned up many times. The gene calls are TRBV7-9 and TRBJ2-2, with D unresolved. The germline CDR1 and CDR2 sequences are SEHNR and FQNEAQ (reference sequence). The V end was cut by 8 bases, the J end by 5 bases, with 9 bases between. This CDR3 has 12 residues. The CDR3 coding sequence is TGTGCCAGCGAAGGGTATACCGGGGAGCTGTTTTTT. This codes for CASEGYTGELFF. Based on the CDR3 plus reference TRBV7-9 and TRBJ2-2, the full variable domain is DTGVSQNPRHKITKRGQNVTFRCDPISEHNRLYWYRQTLGQGPEFLTYFQNEAQLEKSRLLSDRFSAERPKGSFSTLEIQRTEQGDSAMYLCASEGYTGELFFGEGSRLTVL.

This clonotype was seen at least ten times. The V call is TRBV12-5, the J call TRBJ1-5, with TRBD1 as a possible D gene (5 bases). Germline CDR1 reads LGHNT; CDR2 reads FRNRAP. This CDR3 is built from 12 residues. V lost 5 bases to trimming and J lost 4 bases, with 6 bases between them. The CDR3 region is CASGRGNQPQHF. The CDR3 bases are TGTGCTAGTGGTAGGGGTAATCAGCCCCAGCATTTT.

The table lists this clonotype with many counts. The chain links TRBV2 to TRBJ1-5; 9 bases fit TRBD1. V was pared by 3 bases and J by 2 bases, with 5 bases of the junction left unmatched. There are 16 residues in the CDR3. Germline values: CDR1 SNHLY, CDR2 FYNNEI. The CDR3 DNA follows: TGTGCCAGCAGTGATCGGACAGGGGAAGGCAATCAGCCCCAGCATTTT. Protein: CASSDRTGEGNQPQHF.

This clonotype was observed many times. The chain recombines TRBV6-1 with TRBJ1-1; 7 bases line up with TRBD1. The CDR3 extends over 15 amino acids. Germline V gene data show CDR1 as MNHNS and CDR2 as SASEGT. V was clipped by 7 bases and J by 1 base; unmatched bases: 9. The chain's CDR3 is CASTRQGSKNTEAFF. The DNA of the CDR3 is TGTGCCAGCACCCGACAGGGATCGAAGAACACTGAAGCTTTCTTT.

Of note for this clonotype: Germline and junction disagree at one end, which may indicate a read error. The gene calls are TRBV7-7 and TRBJ2-5; the D is unclear. The V gene's germline CDR1 is SSHAT and CDR2 FNYEAQ (reference sequence). The CDR3 consists of 13 residues. CDR3 nucleotides: TGTGCTAGCAGCACGGACCCCCGAGAGACCCGGGACTTC. This sequence encodes CASSTDPRETRDF.

This clonotype came up many times. This chain links TRBV5-1 with TRBJ2-7, with 9 bases identical to TRBD2. In germline, CDR1 is SGHRS, CDR2 YFSETQ. V trimming: 8 bases; J trimming: 3 bases; junction bases outside the gene matches: 3. The CDR3 runs to 12 residues. The CDR3 is CASALAGYEQYF. In nucleotides, the CDR3 is TGCGCCAGTGCACTAGCGGGCTACGAGCAGTACTTC.

The V and J genes are TRBV6-1 and TRBJ2-5; 10 bases line up with TRBD2. This CDR3 comprises 15 residues. V was clipped by 3 bases and J by 2 bases; unmatched bases: 3. Germline CDR1 and CDR2: MNHNS and SASEGT. CDR3 loop: CASSELTSGQETQYF. The CDR3 nucleotides are TGTGCCAGCAGTGAGTTGACTAGCGGGCAAGAGACCCAGTACTTC.

This rearrangement joins TRBV18 to TRBJ2-5; D unclear. The CDR3 consists of 15 residues. The germline V and J ends were trimmed by 3 bases and 1 base, with 12 bases remaining between them. Germline V gene lookup returns CDR1 KGHSH and CDR2 LQKENI. The CDR3 loop reads CASSPSNGLQETQYF. Written as DNA, the CDR3 is TGTGCCAGCTCACCCTCCAACGGGCTCCAAGAGACCCAGTACTTC.

This clonotype was seen at least ten times. The chain couples TRBV13 to TRBJ1-2; D is ambiguous. Germline V gene data show CDR1 as PRHDT and CDR2 as FYEKMQ (reference sequence). V was trimmed by 2 bases and J by 4 bases, leaving 20 bases between them. The CDR3 consists of 17 residues. The CDR3 region has the DNA TGTGCCAGCAGCTTAATAGTCGGAGGGCTACAAAGCTATGGCTACACCTTC. Protein sequence: CASSLIVGGLQSYGYTF.

This clonotype was observed at least ten times. The rearrangement uses TRBV7-9 and TRBJ1-1; 12 bases agree with TRBD1. Per the germline V gene, CDR1 is SEHNR and CDR2 is FQNEAQ (reference sequence). This CDR3 has 17 amino acids. Trimming took 5 bases from V and 1 from J; bases not matched to a gene: 8. Here the CDR3 reads CASSAPGQGATNTEAFF. The CDR3 DNA reads as TGTGCCAGCAGCGCACCGGGACAGGGGGCAACGAACACTGAAGCTTTCTTT.

Here the CDR3 reads CSIRGDTEAFF. CDR3 nucleotide sequence: TGCAGCATAAGAGGGGACACTGAAGCTTTCTTT. The J gene is TRBJ1-1, the V gene TRBV20-1, with a weak D call TRBD1 (5 bases). The germline CDR1 and CDR2 sequences are DFQATT and SNEGSKA (reference sequence). CDR3 length: 11 amino acids.

V gene TRBV5-6 combines with J gene TRBJ2-7; D unresolved. The germline V and J ends were trimmed by 2 bases and 7 bases, with 13 bases remaining between them. The germline gives CDR1 SGHDT, CDR2 YYEEEE. The CDR3 extends over 13 amino acids. This CDR3 is CASSLGPLEEQYF. The CDR3 nucleotides read TGTGCCAGCAGCTTAGGGCCCTTGGAGGAGCAGTACTTC. Looking up the rest from reference TRBV5-6 and TRBJ2-7 gives the full variable domain: DAGVTQSPTHLIKTRGQQVTLRCSPKSGHDTVSWYQQALGQGPQFIFQYYEEEERQRGNFPDRFSGHQFPNYSSELNVNALLLGDSALYLCASSLGPLEEQYFGPGTRLTVT.

With respect to this clonotype: Since a much larger clone is just one base distant, this may be a read error. The chain joins TRBV20-1 to TRBJ1-1, with D hard to call. CDR3 length: 15 amino acids. From germline, CDR1 is DFQATT and CDR2 SNEGSKA (reference sequence). The DNA of the CDR3 is TGCAGTGCTAGAGATCGGGAGCAAACGAACACTGAAGCTTGCTTT. Translated, it gives CSARDREQTNTEACF.

The CDR3 here is CASSSLGGYRLWAFF. CDR3 DNA sequence: TGTGCCAGCAGCTCTCTAGGAGGCTACCGTTTGTGGGCTTTCTTT. The rearrangement links TRBV27 to TRBJ1-1; no reliable D call. Germline loops: CDR1 MNHEY, CDR2 SMNVEV (reference sequence). Trimming removed 6 bases at V and 11 bases at J, with 25 bases between. The CDR3 has 15 residues.

There are many counts of this clonotype. The chain recombines TRBV6-2 or TRBV6-3 with TRBJ2-2; D uncertain. Trimming cost V 5 bases and J 0 bases, with 4 bases left between them. This CDR3 region has 13 residues. CDR1 is MNHEY, CDR2 SVGEGT, per germline. CDR3 DNA: TGTGCCAGCAGTATGTCGAACACCGGGGAGCTGTTTTTT. This translates into CASSMSNTGELFF.

The gene calls are TRBV4-1 and TRBJ2-5; the match to TRBD2 covers 8 bases. CDR3 length: 13 residues. CDR1 is MGHRA, CDR2 YSYEKL, per germline. With 3 bases clipped from V and 3 bases from J, the junction kept 0 bases outside the gene matches. The CDR3 sequence is CASSHGGEETQYF. The DNA of the CDR3 is TGCGCCAGCAGCCACGGGGGGGAAGAGACCCAGTACTTC.

The sample holds a few counts of this clonotype. The J gene is TRBJ2-2, the V gene TRBV6-5; D remains unclear. V shed 2 bases and J shed 4 bases, with 14 bases lying between them. This CDR3 is 16 amino acids long. Germline values: CDR1 MNHEY, CDR2 SVGAGI. The CDR3, as DNA: TGTGCCAGCAGTTACCCCGTCGCGATTGGCACCGGGGAGCTGTTTTTT. Amino acids: CASSYPVAIGTGELFF.

For the CDR3, the DNA is TGCAGTGCTGGCTTCAGGGGAGGCATAAACATTCAGTACTTC. Its protein is CSAGFRGGINIQYF. The V gene is TRBV20-1, the J gene TRBJ2-4; D assignment may be TRBD1 or TRBD2 (6 bases each). V shed 5 bases and J shed 6 bases, with 17 bases lying between them. This CDR3 is 14 amino acids long. Germline-derived CDR1 and CDR2 are DFQATT and SNEGSKA (reference sequence).

This clonotype was found many times. This chain connects TRBV7-2 to TRBJ1-1; no clear D gene. Trimming pared 7 bases from V and 5 bases from J, leaving 14 bases between. CDR3 length equals 13 residues. In germline, CDR1 is SGHTA, CDR2 FQGNSA. Here the CDR3 DNA reads TGTGCCAGCACCCTCGGTGGGGTGACTGAAGCTTTCTTT. This encodes CASTLGGVTEAFF.

This clonotype showed up many times. The rearrangement links TRBV12-3 or TRBV12-4 to TRBJ2-7; D uncertain. The CDR3 sequence is 11 residues long. The germline V and J ends were trimmed by 3 bases and 5 bases, with 5 bases remaining between them. The CDR3 sequence is CASSFRNEQYF. CDR3 nucleotides: TGTGCCAGCAGTTTTCGGAACGAGCAGTACTTC.

This clonotype came up many times. The chain uses TRBV10-3 and TRBJ1-6; no reliable D call. Germline V gives CDR1 ENHRY, CDR2 SYGVKD. The V and J ends lost 0 bases and 10 bases respectively, with 10 bases between them. The CDR3 contains 14 residues. In DNA, the CDR3 is TGTGCCATCAGTGAGTCACGGAATGAGTCACCCCTCCACTTT. This encodes CAISESRNESPLHF.

This clonotype was counted at least ten times. The V gene is TRBV19, the J gene TRBJ1-5; D may be TRBD1 (5 bases). Trimming removed 5 bases from V and 6 bases from J, with 20 bases in between. CDR1 and CDR2 (germline): LNHDA, SQIVND (reference sequence). The CDR3 runs to 16 residues. The CDR3 sequence is CASSLRDRRVGQPQHF. The CDR3 DNA reads TGTGCCAGTAGTCTTCGGGACCGCCGAGTGGGTCAGCCCCAGCATTTT.

The chain has TRBV29-1 and TRBJ1-1; weak D call: TRBD1 (5 bases). The V and J ends lost 8 bases and 4 bases respectively, with 17 bases between them. Germline V CDR1 and CDR2: SQVTM, ANQGSEA. The CDR3 sequence is 13 residues long. The CDR3 sequence is CSHLGGGGTEAFF. In DNA, the CDR3 is TGCAGCCACCTGGGGGGTGGTGGCACTGAAGCTTTCTTT.

This clonotype came up a few times. As DNA, the CDR3 is TGCAGCGTTGAAGATACGACAGGGGGTCAGCCCCAGCATTTT. It yields the protein CSVEDTTGGQPQHF. This sequence joins TRBV29-1 and TRBJ1-5, with 9 bases identical to TRBD1. Germline V gene data show CDR1 as SQVTM and CDR2 as ANQGSEA. The CDR3 is made up of 14 amino acids. Germline trimming cut 0 bases from V and 6 bases from J; bases unmatched to any gene: 3.

The rearrangement joins TRBV11-2 to TRBJ2-7, with D hard to call. CDR3 size: 17 residues. Trimming removed 8 bases at V and 4 bases at J, with 27 bases between. Germline loops: CDR1 SGHAT, CDR2 FQNNGV. The CDR3 region is CASSPRSGRFDDYEQYF. The CDR3 DNA follows: TGTGCCAGCTCACCTCGGTCAGGACGATTCGACGATTACGAGCAGTACTTC.

This clonotype showed up many times. This rearrangement joins TRBV6-5 to TRBJ2-2; D could derive from TRBD1 or TRBD2 (5 bases each). With 4 bases removed from V and 2 bases from J, the gap between germline ends came to 11 bases. CDR3 length: 15 amino acids. Germline CDR1 and CDR2: MNHEY and SVGAGI. The CDR3 bases are TGTGCCAGCAGTTCGGGACGGCCCAACACCGGGGAGCTGTTTTTT. It codes for CASSSGRPNTGELFF.

The chain has TRBV6-1 and TRBJ2-5, with 13 bases identical to TRBD2. The CDR3 is 17 residues long. Trimming took 2 bases from V and 4 from J; bases not matched to a gene: 7. In germline, CDR1 is MNHNS, CDR2 SASEGT. CDR3 bases: TGTGCCAGCAGTGAACGAGTGGGACTAGCGGGGCCAGAGACCCAGTACTTC. Translation: CASSERVGLAGPETQYF.

This clonotype showed up just once. It may be a read error: a sequence one base away is much more abundant. The chain is built from TRBV28 and TRBJ2-7; maybe TRBD1 (5 bases). CDR3 length: 13 residues. With 2 bases removed from V and 7 bases from J, the gap between germline ends came to 12 bases. Germline CDR1 reads MDHEN; CDR2 reads SYDVKM. DNA for the CDR3: TGTGCCAGCAGTTTAATAGGGGTGGGTGAGCAGTACTTC. Protein: CASSLIGVGEQYF.